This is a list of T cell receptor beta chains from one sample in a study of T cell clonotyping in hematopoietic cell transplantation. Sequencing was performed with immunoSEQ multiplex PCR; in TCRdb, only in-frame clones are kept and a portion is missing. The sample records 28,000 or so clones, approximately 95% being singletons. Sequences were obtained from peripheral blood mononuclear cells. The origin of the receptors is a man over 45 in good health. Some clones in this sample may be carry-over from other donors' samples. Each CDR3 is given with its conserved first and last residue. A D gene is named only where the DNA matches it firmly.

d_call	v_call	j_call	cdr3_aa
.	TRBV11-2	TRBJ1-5	CASSKGQSYSNQPQHF
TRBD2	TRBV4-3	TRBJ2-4	CASSQDPSGGAGMISQNIQYF
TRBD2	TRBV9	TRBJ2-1	CASSPLLAGENEQFF
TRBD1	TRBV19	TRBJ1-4	CASSIGGQVATNEKLFF
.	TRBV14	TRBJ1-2	CASSPQEHYGYTF
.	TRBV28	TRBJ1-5	CASSLFIAGDQPQHF
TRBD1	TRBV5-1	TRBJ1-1	CASSFETGGVTEAFF
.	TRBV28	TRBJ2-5	CASSLLQTGTQYF
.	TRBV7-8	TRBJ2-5	CASSLDRQGGQETQYF
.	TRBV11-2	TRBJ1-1	CASSPSGNTEAFF
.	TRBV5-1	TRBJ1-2	CASSLNWENGYTF
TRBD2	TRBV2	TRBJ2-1	CASSDTGGLFDEQFF
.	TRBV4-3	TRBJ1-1	CASSPFGGPYEAFF
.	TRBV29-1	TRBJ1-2	CSVDFGGGNYGYTF
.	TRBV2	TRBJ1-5	CASSERGSSNPQHF
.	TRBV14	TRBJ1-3	CASSRDRGNTIYF
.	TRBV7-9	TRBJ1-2	CASSLRGADLYGYTF
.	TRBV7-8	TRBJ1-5	CASSFRDSNQPQHF
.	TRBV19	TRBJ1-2	CASSIVSPGAGYTF
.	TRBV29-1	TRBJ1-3	CSVETADSGNTIYF
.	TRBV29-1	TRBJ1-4	CSATVGGGREKLFF
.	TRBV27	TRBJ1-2	CASSLSTAGTTLHGYTF
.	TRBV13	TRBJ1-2	CASSLQGNYGYTF
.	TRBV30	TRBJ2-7	CAWSFMGEQYF
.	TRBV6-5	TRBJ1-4	CASSYSRLTNEKLFF
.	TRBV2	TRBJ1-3	CASIGVGGGNTIYF
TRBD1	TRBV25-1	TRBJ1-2	CASSARTGLSHSYTF
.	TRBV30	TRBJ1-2	CAWTSENYGYTF
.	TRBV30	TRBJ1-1	CAWGIRGRAEAFF